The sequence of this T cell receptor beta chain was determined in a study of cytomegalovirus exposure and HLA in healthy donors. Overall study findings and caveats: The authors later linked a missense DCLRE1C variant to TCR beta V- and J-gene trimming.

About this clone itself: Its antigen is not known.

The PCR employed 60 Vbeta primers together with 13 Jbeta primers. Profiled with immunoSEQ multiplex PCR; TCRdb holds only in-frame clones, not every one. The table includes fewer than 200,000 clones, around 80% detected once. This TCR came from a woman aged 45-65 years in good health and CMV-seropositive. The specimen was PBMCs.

CDR3: CASSVLAGGGETQYF. The CDR3 DNA reads TGTGCCAGCAGCGTCCTAGCGGGAGGGGGGGAGACCCAGTACTTC. The chain joins TRBV9 to TRBJ2-5, with TRBD2 matching over 12 bases. Germline-derived CDR1 and CDR2 are SGDLS and YYNGEE. The CDR3 loop spans 15 amino acids. Trimming took 2 bases from V and 5 from J; bases not matched to a gene: 4.